The T cell receptor beta chain described here comes from a study of T cell changes during pregnancy in multiple sclerosis. Profiled with immunoSEQ multiplex PCR; TCRdb holds only in-frame clones, not every one. Among 75,000 to 90,000 clones listed, more than 90% were seen once. Germline loops: CDR1 LNHDA, CDR2 SQIVND (reference sequence). The CDR3 consists of 14 residues. V dropped 3 bases and J dropped 0 bases, with 6 bases sitting between them. The TCR comes from a female donor with multiple sclerosis, enrolled in a pregnancy study. This sequence joins TRBV19 and TRBJ1-5; D remains ambiguous. This specimen was CD4+ T cells from peripheral blood mononuclear cells, taken before pregnancy. CDR3 nucleotide sequence: TGTGCCAGTAGTATGAGAGCTAGCAATCAGCCCCAGCATTTT. It yields the protein CASSMRASNQPQHF.